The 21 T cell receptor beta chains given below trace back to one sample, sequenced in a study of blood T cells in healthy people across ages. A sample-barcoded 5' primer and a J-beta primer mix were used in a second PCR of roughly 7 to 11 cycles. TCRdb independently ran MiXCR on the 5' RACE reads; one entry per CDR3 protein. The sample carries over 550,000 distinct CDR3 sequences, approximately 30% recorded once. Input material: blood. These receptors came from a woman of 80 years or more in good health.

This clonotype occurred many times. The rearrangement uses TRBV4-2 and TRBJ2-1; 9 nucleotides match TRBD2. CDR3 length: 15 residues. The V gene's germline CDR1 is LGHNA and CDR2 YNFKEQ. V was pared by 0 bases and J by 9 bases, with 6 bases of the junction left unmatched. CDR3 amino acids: CASSQEVIAGVEQFF. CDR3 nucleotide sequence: TGTGCCAGCAGCCAAGAGGTGATAGCGGGGGTTGAGCAGTTCTTC.

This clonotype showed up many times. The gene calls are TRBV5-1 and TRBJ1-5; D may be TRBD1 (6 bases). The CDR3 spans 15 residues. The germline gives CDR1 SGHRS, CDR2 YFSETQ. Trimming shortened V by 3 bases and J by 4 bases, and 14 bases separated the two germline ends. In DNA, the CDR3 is TGCGCCAGCAGCTCCGACAGGCTTAGAAATCAGCCCCAGCATTTT. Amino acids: CASSSDRLRNQPQHF. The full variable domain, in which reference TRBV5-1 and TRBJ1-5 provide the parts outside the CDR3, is KAGVTQTPRYLIKTRGQQVTLSCSPISGHRSVSWYQQTPGQGLQFLFEYFSETQRNKGNFPGRFSGRQFSNSRSEMNVSTLELGDSALYLCASSSDRLRNQPQHFGDGTRLSIL.

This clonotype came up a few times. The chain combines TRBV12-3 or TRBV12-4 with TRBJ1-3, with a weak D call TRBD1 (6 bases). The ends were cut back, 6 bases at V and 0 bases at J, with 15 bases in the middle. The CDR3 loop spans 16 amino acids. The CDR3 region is CASRRGQTNSGNTIYF. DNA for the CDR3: TGTGCCAGCAGGCGAGGACAGACCAACTCTGGAAACACCATATATTTT.

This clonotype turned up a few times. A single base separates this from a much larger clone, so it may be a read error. CDR3 amino acids: CASSWDRVWNEQFF. The CDR3 DNA reads as TGTGCCAGCAGCTGGGACAGGGTTTGGAATGAGCAGTTCTTC. The chain couples TRBV7-2 to TRBJ2-1; 9 bases are shared with TRBD1. With V trimmed by 4 bases and J by 7 bases, 5 bases remained unmatched. CDR3 length equals 14 residues. Germline CDR1 is SGHTA and CDR2 is FQGNSA.

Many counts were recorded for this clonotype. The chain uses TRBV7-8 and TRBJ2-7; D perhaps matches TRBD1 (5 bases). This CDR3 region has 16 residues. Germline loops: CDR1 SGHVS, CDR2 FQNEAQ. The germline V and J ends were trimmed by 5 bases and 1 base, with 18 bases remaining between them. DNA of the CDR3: TGTGCCAGCAGCCTCCCCCGCCAGGGAAGGTCCTACGAGCAGTACTTC. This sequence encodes CASSLPRQGRSYEQYF.

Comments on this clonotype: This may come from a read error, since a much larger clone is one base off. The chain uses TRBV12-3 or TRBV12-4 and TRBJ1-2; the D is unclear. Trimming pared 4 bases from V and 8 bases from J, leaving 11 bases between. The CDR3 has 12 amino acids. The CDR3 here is CASSSPRWGYTF. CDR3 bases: TGTGCCAGCAGTTCCCCCCGGTGGGGCTACACCTTC.

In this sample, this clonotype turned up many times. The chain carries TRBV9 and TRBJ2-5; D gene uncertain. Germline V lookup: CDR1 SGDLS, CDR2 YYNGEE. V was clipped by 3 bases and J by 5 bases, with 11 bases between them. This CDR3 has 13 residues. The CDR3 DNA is TGTGCCAGCAGCGAGACCCTGAGGGAGACCCAGTACTTC. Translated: CASSETLRETQYF.

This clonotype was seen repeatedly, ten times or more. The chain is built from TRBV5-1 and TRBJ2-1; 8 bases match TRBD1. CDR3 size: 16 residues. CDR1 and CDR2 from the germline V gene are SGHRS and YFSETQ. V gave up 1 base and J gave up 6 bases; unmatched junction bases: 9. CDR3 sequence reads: CASSLNTGQGGNEQFF. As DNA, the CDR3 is TGCGCCAGCAGCTTGAATACTGGACAGGGAGGCAATGAGCAGTTCTTC.

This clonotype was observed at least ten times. CDR3 coding DNA: TGCGCCAGCAGCCAAGACGGGAGGGGGGGTGAGCAGTTCTTC. It codes for CASSQDGRGGEQFF. V usage is TRBV4-1 and J usage is TRBJ2-1; 8 bases match TRBD2. The CDR3 sequence is 14 residues long. The ends lost 0 bases at V and 9 bases at J; junction bases unmatched: 4. Germline V gives CDR1 MGHRA, CDR2 YSYEKL.

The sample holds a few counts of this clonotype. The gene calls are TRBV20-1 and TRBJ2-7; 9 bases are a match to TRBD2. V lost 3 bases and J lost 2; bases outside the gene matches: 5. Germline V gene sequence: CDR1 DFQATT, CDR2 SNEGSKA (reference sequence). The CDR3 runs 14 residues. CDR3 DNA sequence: TGCAGTGCTAGGGTGCGGGGGGGACCCTACGAGCAGTACTTC. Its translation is CSARVRGGPYEQYF.

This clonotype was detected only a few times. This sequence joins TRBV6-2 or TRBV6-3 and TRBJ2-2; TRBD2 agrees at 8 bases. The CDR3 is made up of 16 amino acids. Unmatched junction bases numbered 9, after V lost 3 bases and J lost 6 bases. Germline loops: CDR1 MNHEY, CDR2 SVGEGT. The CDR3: CASSYRSGATAGELFF. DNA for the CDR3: TGTGCCAGCAGTTATCGTAGCGGGGCGACGGCCGGGGAGCTGTTTTTT.

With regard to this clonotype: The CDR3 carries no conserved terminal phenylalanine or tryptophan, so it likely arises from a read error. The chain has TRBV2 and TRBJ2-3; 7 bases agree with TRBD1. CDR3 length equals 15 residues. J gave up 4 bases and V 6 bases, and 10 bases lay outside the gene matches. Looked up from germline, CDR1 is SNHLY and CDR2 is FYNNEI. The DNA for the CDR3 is TGTGCCAGCAGGAACGACAGGGAAAGGTCAGATACGCAGTATTTG. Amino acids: CASRNDRERSDTQYL.

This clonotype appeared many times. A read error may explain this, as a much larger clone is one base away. CDR3 coding DNA: TGCGCCAGCAGCTTGGGTTTCCGCTCCTACAATGAGCAGTACTTC. Protein product: CASSLGFRSYNEQYF. This chain links TRBV5-1 with TRBJ2-1; unclear D gene. The DNA matches TRBJ2-7 better at its end, which makes the J call doubtful. Germline lookup yields CDR1 SGHRS and CDR2 YFSETQ. CDR3 size: 15 residues.

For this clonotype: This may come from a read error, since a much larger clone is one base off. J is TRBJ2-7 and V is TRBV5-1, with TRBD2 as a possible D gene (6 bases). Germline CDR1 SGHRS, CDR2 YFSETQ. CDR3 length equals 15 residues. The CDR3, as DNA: TGCGCCAGCGGCTTGGAGGGTGGCGGGACGAGGGAGCAGTACTTC. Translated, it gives CASGLEGGGTREQYF.

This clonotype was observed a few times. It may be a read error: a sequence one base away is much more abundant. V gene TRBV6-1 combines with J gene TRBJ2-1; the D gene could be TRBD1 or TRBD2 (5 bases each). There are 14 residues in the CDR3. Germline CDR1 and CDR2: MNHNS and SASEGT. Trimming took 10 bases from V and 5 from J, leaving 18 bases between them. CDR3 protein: CATGRDRAHNEQFF. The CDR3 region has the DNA TGTGCCACGGGCCGGGACCGAGCCCACAATGAGCAGTTCTTC.

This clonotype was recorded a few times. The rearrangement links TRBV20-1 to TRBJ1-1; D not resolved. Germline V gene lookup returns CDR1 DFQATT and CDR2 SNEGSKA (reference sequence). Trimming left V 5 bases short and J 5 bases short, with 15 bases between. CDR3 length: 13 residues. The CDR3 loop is CSAPSSPVTEAFF. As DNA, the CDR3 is TGCAGTGCTCCAAGCTCGCCCGTGACTGAAGCTTTCTTT.

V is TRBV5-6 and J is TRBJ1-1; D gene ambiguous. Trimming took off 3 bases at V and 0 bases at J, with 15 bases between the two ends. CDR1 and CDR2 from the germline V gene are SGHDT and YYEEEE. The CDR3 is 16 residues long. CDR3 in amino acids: CASSSRLSYVNTEAFF. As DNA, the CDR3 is TGTGCCAGCAGCTCACGGCTGAGTTACGTGAACACTGAAGCTTTCTTT.

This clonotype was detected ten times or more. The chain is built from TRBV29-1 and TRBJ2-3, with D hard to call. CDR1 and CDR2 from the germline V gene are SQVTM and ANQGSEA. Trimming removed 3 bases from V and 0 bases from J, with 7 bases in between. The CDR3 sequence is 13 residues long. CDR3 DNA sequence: TGCAGCGTTGATAGGGATAGCACAGATACGCAGTATTTT. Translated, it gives CSVDRDSTDTQYF.

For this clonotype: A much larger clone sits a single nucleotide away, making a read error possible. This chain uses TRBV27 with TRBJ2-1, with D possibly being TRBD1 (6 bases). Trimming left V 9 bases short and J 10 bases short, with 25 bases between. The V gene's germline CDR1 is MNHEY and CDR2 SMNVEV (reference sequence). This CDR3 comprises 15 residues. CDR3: CASKISGAYSYEQFF. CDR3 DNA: TGTGCCAGTAAAATCTCAGGGGCCTACTCCTACGAGCAGTTCTTC.

In nucleotides, the CDR3 is TGCGCCAGCAGCTTGGTAGTCCAATTGGACTACAATGAGCAGTTCTTC. Translation gives CASSLVVQLDYNEQFF. This chain joins TRBV5-1 and TRBJ2-1, with no clear D. The V end was cut by 0 bases, the J end by 3 bases, with 13 bases between. In germline, CDR1 is SGHRS, CDR2 YFSETQ. This CDR3 comprises 16 residues.

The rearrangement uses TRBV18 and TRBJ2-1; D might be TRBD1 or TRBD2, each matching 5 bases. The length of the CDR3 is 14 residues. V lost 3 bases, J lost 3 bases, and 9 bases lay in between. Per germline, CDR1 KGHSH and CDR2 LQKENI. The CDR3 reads CASSPGRDYNEQFF. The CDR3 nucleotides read TGTGCCAGCTCACCGGGACGGGACTACAATGAGCAGTTCTTC. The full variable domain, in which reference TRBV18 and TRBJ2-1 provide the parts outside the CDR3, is NAGVMQNPRHLVRRRGQEARLRCSPMKGHSHVYWYRQLPEEGLKFMVYLQKENIIDESGMPKERFSAEFPKEGPSILRIQQVVRGDSAAYFCASSPGRDYNEQFFGPGTRLTVL.